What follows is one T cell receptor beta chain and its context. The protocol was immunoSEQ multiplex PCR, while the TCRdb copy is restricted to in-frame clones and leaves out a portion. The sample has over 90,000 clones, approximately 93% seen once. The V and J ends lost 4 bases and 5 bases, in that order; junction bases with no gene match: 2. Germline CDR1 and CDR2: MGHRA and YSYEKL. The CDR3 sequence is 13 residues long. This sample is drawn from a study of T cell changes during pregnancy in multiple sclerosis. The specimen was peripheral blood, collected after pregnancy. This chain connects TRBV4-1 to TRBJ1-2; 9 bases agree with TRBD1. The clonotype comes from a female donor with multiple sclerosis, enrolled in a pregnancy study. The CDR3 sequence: CASSRGQGYGYTF. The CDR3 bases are TGCGCCAGCAGCCGCGGACAGGGGTATGGCTACACCTTC.